Shown below are 9 T cell receptor beta chains from a single sample sequenced in a study of T cell clonotyping in hematopoietic cell transplantation. TCRdb's table, derived via immunoSEQ multiplex PCR, lists solely in-frame clones and lacks some. Among some 8,700 clones listed, 81% were seen once. Material: peripheral blood mononuclear cells, obtained 180 days after allogeneic stem cell transplant. Receptors were obtained from a female patient between 50 and 59 years old who had an allogeneic stem cell transplant from an unrelated donor, so the T cells may come from the graft donor. Some clones in this sample may be carry-over from other donors' samples.

The genes are TRBV4-1 and TRBJ1-2; D gene unclear. The CDR3 consists of 15 residues. Trimming took off 0 bases at V and 3 bases at J, with 11 bases between the two ends. Germline CDR1 and CDR2: MGHRA and YSYEKL. The CDR3 region has the DNA TGCGCCAGCAGCCAAGATGTTTCGAGTTACTATGGCTACACCTTC. This gives the protein CASSQDVSSYYGYTF.

The J gene is TRBJ1-3, the V gene TRBV2; no firm D call. The CDR3 is 15 amino acids. The germline V gene encodes CDR1 SNHLY and CDR2 FYNNEI. V lost 4 bases and J 0 bases, leaving 10 bases between the germline ends. The CDR3 coding sequence is TGTGCCAGCAGTGTGGGGATAAGCTCTGGAAACACCATATATTTT. Translating it yields CASSVGISSGNTIYF.

The CDR3 nucleotides are TGCGCCAGCAGTGAAGGGGCCTTCACTGAAGCTTTCTTT. Its protein product is CASSEGAFTEAFF. The V gene is TRBV10-2, the J gene TRBJ1-1; perhaps TRBD1 as D (5 bases). Germline lookup yields CDR1 WSHSY and CDR2 SAAADI. The length of the CDR3 is 13 residues. The V end lost 3 bases, the J end lost 4 bases, and 9 bases lay between the germline ends.

The genes are TRBV29-1 and TRBJ2-7; D is unclear. The germline V gene has CDR1 SQVTM and CDR2 ANQGSEA. The CDR3 is 15 residues long. V dropped 0 bases and J dropped 2 bases, with 14 bases sitting between them. CDR3 amino acids: CSVEDGERPPYEQYF. CDR3 in DNA: TGCAGCGTTGAAGATGGGGAAAGGCCACCCTACGAGCAGTACTTC.

J is TRBJ1-1 and V is TRBV29-1; the D gene is possibly TRBD1 (5 bases). The CDR3 consists of 10 residues. Germline values: CDR1 SQVTM, CDR2 ANQGSEA. Trimming took 7 bases from V and 7 from J, leaving 10 bases between them. The CDR3 sequence is CSGGTVEAFF. The CDR3, as DNA: TGCAGCGGGGGGACCGTTGAAGCTTTCTTT.

The gene calls are TRBV28 and TRBJ1-5; 7 nucleotides agree with TRBD1. Per the germline V gene, CDR1 is MDHEN and CDR2 is SYDVKM. V dropped 4 bases and J dropped 1; count of bases not matched to a gene: 13. The CDR3 sequence is 18 residues long. In DNA form, the CDR3 reads TGTGCCAGCAGTTCTAGGGAGGGGGCAGGGGGGAGCAATCAGCCCCAGCATTTT. Translated, it gives CASSSREGAGGSNQPQHF.

This clone was seen only a few times. The genes are TRBV4-1 and TRBJ1-2, with D unclear. The V gene's germline CDR1 is MGHRA and CDR2 YSYEKL. V lost 0 bases and J lost 8, with 13 bases in between. The CDR3 consists of 14 residues. For the CDR3, the DNA is TGCGCCAGCAGCCAAGAGGCGGGGTTCGGGGGCTACACCTTC. It translates to CASSQEAGFGGYTF.

CDR3 in amino acids: CASGFSTGELFF. DNA of the CDR3: TGTGCCAGCGGATTTTCAACCGGGGAGCTGTTTTTT. The chain has TRBV6-5 and TRBJ2-2; D is unresolved. Trimming pared 8 bases from V and 5 bases from J, leaving 9 bases between. Germline CDR1 reads MNHEY; CDR2 reads SVGAGI. The CDR3 is 12 residues long.

The chain is built from TRBV9 and TRBJ2-3; the D is unclear. CDR1 SGDLS and CDR2 YYNGEE come from the germline V gene. V was pared by 1 base and J by 1 base, with 13 bases between. The CDR3 loop spans 16 amino acids. The CDR3 is CASSVNGVYGTDTQYF. The CDR3 DNA follows: TGTGCCAGCAGCGTAAATGGCGTATACGGCACAGATACGCAGTATTTT.